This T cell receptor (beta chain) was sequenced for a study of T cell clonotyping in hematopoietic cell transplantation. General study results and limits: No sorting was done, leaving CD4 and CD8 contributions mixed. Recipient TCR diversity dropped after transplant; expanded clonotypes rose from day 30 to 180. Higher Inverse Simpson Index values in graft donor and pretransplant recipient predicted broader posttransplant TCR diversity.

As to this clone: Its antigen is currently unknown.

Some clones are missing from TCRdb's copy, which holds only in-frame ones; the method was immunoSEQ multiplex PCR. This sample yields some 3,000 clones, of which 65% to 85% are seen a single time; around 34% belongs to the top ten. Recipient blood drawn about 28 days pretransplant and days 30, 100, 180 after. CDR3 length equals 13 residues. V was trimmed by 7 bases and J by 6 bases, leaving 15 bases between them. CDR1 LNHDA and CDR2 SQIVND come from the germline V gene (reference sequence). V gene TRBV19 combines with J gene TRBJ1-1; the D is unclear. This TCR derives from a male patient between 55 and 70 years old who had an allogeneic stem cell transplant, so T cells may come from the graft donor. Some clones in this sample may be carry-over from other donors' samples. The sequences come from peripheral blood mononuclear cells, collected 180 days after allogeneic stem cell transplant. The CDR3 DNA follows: TGTGCCAGTACGATGGGCCGGACGGCTGAAGCTTTCTTT. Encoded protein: CASTMGRTAEAFF. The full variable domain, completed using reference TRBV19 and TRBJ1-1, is DGGITQSPKYLFRKEGQNVTLSCEQNLNHDAMYWYRQDPGQGLRLIYYSQIVNDFQKGDIAEGYSVSREKKESFPLTVTSAQKNPTAFYLCASTMGRTAEAFFGQGTRLTVV.